This is a list of T cell receptor beta chains from one sample in a study of blood T cell repertoires in COVID-19. Sequencing was performed with immunoSEQ multiplex PCR; in TCRdb, only in-frame clones are kept and a portion is missing. The sample holds more than 100,000 clones; more than 75% are singletons and the top ten take 25% to 30%. The sequenced material came from peripheral blood. Every receptor here comes from a woman in her 70s with acute or convalescent COVID-19. CDR3s include the opening cysteine and the closing phenylalanine or tryptophan. A D gene is named only where the DNA matches it firmly. Clone size, where shown, is once, few, many, or a class for clones that have expanded.

J,V,D,size,CDR3,DNA
TRBJ2-7,TRBV5-1,TRBD1,.,CASTPGQTFREQYF,TGCGCCAGCACTCCGGGACAGACGTTTCGGGAGCAGTACTTC
TRBJ2-6,TRBV5-4,.,few,CASSLGQPSGANVLTF,TGTGCCAGCAGCTTGGGACAACCCTCTGGGGCCAACGTCCTGACTTTC
TRBJ2-7,TRBV25-1,TRBD1,.,CASSRQGSAYEQYF,TGTGCCAGCAGCAGACAGGGTTCAGCCTACGAGCAGTACTTC
TRBJ1-2,TRBV12-3/TRBV12-4,.,.,CASSYYYGYTF,TGTGCCAGCAGCTACTACTACGGCTACACCTTC
TRBJ2-2,TRBV19,.,few,CASVGPGAGELFF,TGTGCCAGTGTTGGCCCCGGAGCCGGGGAGCTGTTTTTT
TRBJ1-1,TRBV28,.,.,CASSPPGAEGWTEAFF,TGTGCCAGCAGCCCCCCAGGGGCCGAGGGATGGACTGAAGCTTTCTTT
TRBJ2-2,TRBV9,.,.,CASSVGHSTGELFF,TGTGCCAGCAGCGTAGGTCATTCCACCGGGGAGCTGTTTTTT
TRBJ1-4,TRBV18,TRBD1,.,CASSPGTGNEKLFF,TGTGCCAGCTCCCCCGGGACAGGGAATGAAAAACTGTTTTTT
TRBJ2-5,TRBV19,TRBD1,once,CASSIGDSLRTQYF,TGTGCCAGTAGTATAGGGGACAGCCTACGAACCCAGTACTTC
TRBJ2-1,TRBV7-3,TRBD1,.,CASSDGGQVSFNEQFF,TGTGCCAGCAGCGATGGAGGACAGGTATCTTTCAATGAGCAGTTCTTC
TRBJ2-3,TRBV6-1,TRBD2,.,CASSEGSGTDTQYF,TGTGCCAGCAGTGAGGGTAGCGGGACAGATACGCAGTATTTT
TRBJ1-4,TRBV7-9,.,.,CASSPRGATNEKLFF,TGTGCCAGCAGCCCAAGGGGTGCAACTAATGAAAAACTGTTTTTT
TRBJ1-1,TRBV18,.,.,CASSPLPFLGAEAFF,TGTGCCAGCTCACCACTCCCATTCCTCGGTGCTGAAGCTTTCTTT
TRBJ1-1,TRBV19,TRBD1,.,CASSWSAGGSEAFF,TGTGCCAGTAGTTGGTCGGCAGGGGGCTCTGAAGCTTTCTTT
TRBJ1-6,TRBV5-1,TRBD1,.,CASSLDRAGSPLHF,TGCGCCAGCAGCCTAGACAGGGCAGGGTCACCCCTCCACTTT
TRBJ1-1,TRBV27,.,.,CASSLAGAQSKAFF,TGTGCCAGCAGTCTCGCCGGAGCTCAATCTAAAGCTTTCTTT
TRBJ2-1,TRBV19,TRBD2,.,CASSPSGAAREQFF,TGTGCCAGTAGTCCTAGCGGGGCGGCTCGTGAGCAGTTCTTC
TRBJ1-5,TRBV5-5,TRBD1,.,CASSQGQGGNQPQHF,TGTGCCAGCAGCCAAGGACAGGGTGGAAATCAGCCCCAGCATTTT
TRBJ1-5,TRBV7-3,TRBD1,.,CASSLPGTVFNSNQPQHF,TGTGCCAGCAGCTTACCCGGGACAGTGTTTAATAGCAATCAGCCCCAGCATTTT
TRBJ1-6,TRBV7-8,TRBD1,.,CASSPFTGQGNSPLHF,TGTGCCAGCAGCCCTTTCACCGGACAGGGAAATTCACCCCTCCACTTT
TRBJ1-5,TRBV15,.,few,CATSDGPGRNQPQHF,TGTGCCACCAGCGATGGGCCAGGCCGCAATCAGCCCCAGCATTTT
TRBJ1-1,TRBV5-1,.,.,CASSFAGYTEAFF,TGCGCCAGCAGCTTCGCCGGTTACACTGAAGCTTTCTTT
TRBJ2-7,TRBV5-5,TRBD2,.,CASSTGLAGPDEQYF,TGTGCCAGCAGCACGGGACTAGCGGGGCCTGACGAGCAGTACTTC
TRBJ1-1,TRBV5-4,.,.,CASSPTARSNTEAFF,TGTGCCAGCAGCCCCACCGCACGGTCTAACACTGAAGCTTTCTTT
TRBJ2-7,TRBV4-1,TRBD1,.,CASSQDPGGYEQYF,TGCGCCAGCAGCCAAGACCCAGGGGGCTACGAGCAGTACTTC
TRBJ1-4,TRBV15,TRBD1,.,CATSRGTGATNEKLFF,TGTGCCACCAGCAGGGGAACAGGGGCAACTAATGAAAAACTGTTTTTT
TRBJ2-7,TRBV13,TRBD1,.,CASSPPTGREQYF,TGTGCCAGCAGCCCCCCGACAGGGCGCGAGCAGTACTTC
TRBJ1-6,TRBV14,TRBD1,.,CASSHPGQETYNSPLHF,TGTGCCAGCAGCCACCCTGGACAGGAGACCTATAATTCACCCCTCCACTTT
TRBJ2-3,TRBV19,TRBD2,.,CASRTSGATDTQYF,TGTGCCAGTAGGACTAGCGGGGCAACAGATACGCAGTATTTT
TRBJ1-4,TRBV2,.,.,CASRATGTPNEKLFF,TGTGCCAGCAGGGCTACAGGGACGCCTAATGAAAAACTGTTTTTT
TRBJ1-1,TRBV18,TRBD1,.,CASSPVGTANTEAFF,TGTGCCAGCTCACCGGTCGGGACAGCGAACACTGAAGCTTTCTTT
TRBJ2-3,TRBV7-2,.,.,CASSPGTSTDTQYF,TGTGCCAGCAGCCCGGGGACTAGCACAGATACGCAGTATTTT
TRBJ2-1,TRBV7-2,TRBD2,.,CASSSWGGGAYNEQFF,TGTGCCAGCAGCTCCTGGGGCGGGGGGGCCTACAATGAGCAGTTCTTC
TRBJ1-5,TRBV5-1,TRBD1,.,CASRETGNGNQPQHF,TGCGCCAGCAGGGAGACAGGGAATGGCAATCAGCCCCAGCATTTT
TRBJ2-7,TRBV14,TRBD2,once,CASSQDWVRGALSYEQYF,TGTGCCAGCAGCCAAGATTGGGTGCGGGGGGCCTTATCCTACGAGCAGTACTTC
TRBJ2-3,TRBV5-6,.,.,CASSLQRVGAQYF,TGTGCCAGCAGCTTGCAGAGGGTCGGGGCGCAGTATTTT
TRBJ1-4,TRBV5-4,.,.,CASSLDGVSGNEKLFF,TGTGCCAGCAGCTTGGATGGGGTTTCAGGGAACGAAAAACTGTTTTTT
TRBJ1-6,TRBV14,.,.,CASSQALPGYSPLHF,TGTGCCAGCAGCCAAGCTCTCCCCGGGTATTCACCCCTCCACTTT
TRBJ1-1,TRBV13,.,few,CASSLVGSVRDKAFF,TGTGCCAGCAGCTTAGTGGGGTCCGTAAGGGACAAAGCTTTCTTT
TRBJ1-3,TRBV7-2,TRBD1,.,CASRLGRGQNTIYF,TGTGCCAGCAGACTGGGACGGGGACAGAACACCATATATTTT
TRBJ1-5,TRBV4-1,.,few,CASSQDRGNQPQHF,TGCGCCAGCAGCCAAGATCGGGGGAATCAGCCCCAGCATTTT
TRBJ1-2,TRBV30,.,once,CAWSLGHYDADGYTF,TGTGCCTGGAGTTTGGGACATTATGATGCAGATGGCTACACCTTC
TRBJ1-2,TRBV3-1/TRBV3-2,.,.,CASSQDWAGDGGYTF,TGTGCCAGCAGCCAAGATTGGGCAGGTGACGGTGGCTACACCTTC
TRBJ1-2,TRBV6-5,.,.,CASSPPGLPNYGYTF,TGTGCCAGCAGTCCCCCAGGGCTCCCAAACTATGGCTACACCTTC
TRBJ2-7,TRBV12-5,TRBD2,.,CASGLITASGIPYEQYF,TGTGCTAGTGGTTTGATCACGGCCAGCGGGATCCCCTACGAGCAGTACTTC
TRBJ2-1,TRBV19,TRBD2,.,CASTTAGAYNEQFF,TGTGCCAGTACCACAGCGGGAGCCTACAATGAGCAGTTCTTC
TRBJ2-3,TRBV3-1/TRBV3-2,.,.,CASSQLQGRGTDTQYF,TGTGCCAGCAGCCAACTCCAGGGGAGGGGCACAGATACGCAGTATTTT
TRBJ1-5,TRBV19,.,.,CASSTGQFQPQHF,TGTGCCAGTAGTACCGGACAGTTTCAGCCCCAGCATTTT
TRBJ1-2,TRBV2,.,.,CASTRGRGGERGYTF,TGTGCCAGCACCCGCGGTCGGGGGGGAGAGCGGGGCTACACCTTC
TRBJ1-6,TRBV5-4,TRBD1,.,CASSNRDRGLPDNSPLHF,TGTGCCAGCAGCAACCGGGACAGGGGGCTTCCCGATAATTCACCCCTCCACTTT